This note documents a single T cell receptor beta chain sequence. Its antigen target is currently unknown. No quality values exist for individual bases; no much larger clone is one base distant. Each PCR received spiked-in synthetic TCR analog templates so that absolute template abundance could be estimated from read counts. TCRbeta CDR3 regions were amplified from genomic DNA with bias-controlled V and J gene primers using the immunoSEQ assay. Sequencing of rearranged TCRbeta segments was done at approximately 20X coverage. From the authors' description of their analysis: Sequencing errors were corrected by clustering and CDR3s were annotated against IMGT to assign V, D and J genes. Out-of-frame and stop-codon sequences were excluded, and only productive TCRbeta rearrangements were used in downstream analyses. To compute clonality, Shannon entropy was normalized by the log of the number of unique productive sequences and then subtracted from one. Clones differing between time points or between blood and tumor were identified by Fisher's exact test with Benjamini-Hochberg correction at adjusted p below 0.01. Entries here come from immuneACCESS through TCRdb and include only in-frame sequences with V and J called. Some clones fail to appear in such tables; in the studies checked, an unresolved V gene covers under half of the shortfall, and the cause of the remainder is unknown. Clonal size and the V and J genes are those of that table, whereas D and trimming came from the DNA. This sample has 35,000 or so clones in its table, and around 83% of those were observed once. The top ten clonotypes cover about 16% of the sample.

This specimen comes from a study of PD-L1 blockade in urothelial cancer (dated by TCRdb to about 2017). In the study overall: All patients started therapy in the mid-2010s and received atezolizumab 1,200 mg intravenously every 3 weeks. About 85% of the roughly 29 patients were identified as males with urothelial cancer of bladder origin, and a prior smoking history was reported by 18 of 29 patients. An ECOG performance status of 0 or 1 was recorded for the patients, and 0 to 3 prior chemotherapy regimens had been received by the patients. Blood samples were analyzed at 3 weeks after treatment start (second dose) and at 6 weeks after treatment start. Blood samples yielded a median of roughly 140,000 T cells and tens of thousands of unique TCRs, with median clonality 0.080. Somatic, immune and clinical correlates of response to PD-L1 blockade with atezolizumab in urothelial cancer were the focus of an exploratory multi-omic analysis. TCR sequencing covered pretreatment tumor samples and matched, serially collected peripheral blood taken before and after atezolizumab treatment. Progression-free survival longer than 6 months counted as durable clinical benefit, and TCR features were additionally tested against both progression-free and overall survival. In the same patients, pretreatment tumors underwent whole exome sequencing and RNA sequencing in addition to TCR sequencing. Durable clinical benefit was achieved by nine patients and was not achieved by 20 patients. Around 29 patients had pretreatment blood TCR-seq, roughly 25 had at least one posttreatment blood collection, and roughly 25 had tumor TCR-seq.

A cohort of about 31 patients with locally advanced or metastatic urothelial carcinoma, treated at Memorial Sloan Kettering on a trial protocol, was included. Peripheral blood mononuclear cells were collected pretreatment and during treatment, at between 1 and 8 total time points per patient. The Qiagen DNeasy Blood extraction kit was used to purify genomic DNA from total PBMCs and tumor samples. Collected pretreatment and during treatment, PBMCs were isolated and stored as previously described. Beyond this particular receptor, the publication reports: Greater expansion of tumor-associated TCR clones in peripheral blood 3 weeks after the start of treatment was observed in patients with durable benefit (n of about 20, p = 0.022). A pretreatment peripheral blood TCR clonality below the median was linked to improved progression-free and overall survival. Because the sample size was small (n of about 27) and many of the analyses were exploratory, the results are meant to be hypothesis-generating.

CDR1 and CDR2 are drawn from the germline V gene: LGHNA, YNFKEQ. The CDR3 goes from the cysteine to the phenylalanine over 16 residues. The only DNA kept is the CDR3, 48 bases in frame from the first base. Germline trimming: 2 bases from V, 6 bases from J; junction bases outside gene matches: 9. The sequence was collected from a man aged 55 to 69 with urothelial cancer. Specimen: PBMCs, collected around atezolizumab (anti-PD-L1) treatment. Rearrangement joined TRBV4-2 to TRBJ1-4; 7 of the junction bases match TRBD1. The CDR3 corresponds to CASSQPAYGQDEKLFF. The DNA sequence is given as TGTGCCAGCAGCCAACCAGCCTATGGACAGGATGAAAAACTGTTTTTT.